This entry is about one T cell receptor beta chain. A much larger clone differs by one base, so this may be a read error. The CDR3 runs to 13 residues. The germline V gene encodes CDR1 MNHNS and CDR2 SASEGT. The ends were cut back, 10 bases at V and 4 bases at J, with 16 bases in the middle. The data were obtained in a study of tumor-infiltrating lymphocytes in primary liver carcinoma. Study details: The patients comprised men and women between the ages of 30 and 69 years. About 3.65 to 7.13 million productive TCRbeta reads were obtained from the samples, with similar numbers across tissue types.

Extraction also yielded germline DNA, while blood RNA was obtained from unsorted whole blood. Collected before surgery were 3 to 4 milliliters of peripheral blood. A constant-region primer served to make TCR beta cDNA from about 0.45 ug total RNA. For TCR beta, libraries were produced by three nested multiplex PCR rounds using slightly modified ARM-PCR. Investigators reported that the first two PCR rounds, at approximately 11 cycles each, used TRBV1-TRBV30 forward primers with a C-beta reverse primer. One entry per CDR3 protein results from TCRdb running MiXCR on the multiplex PCR reads. The table has 190,000 or so distinct CDR3 sequences, roughly two thirds seen once.

The sequenced sample consisted of peripheral blood. The rearrangement links TRBV6-1 to TRBJ1-2; D is unresolved. The clonotype was recovered from a woman aged 55-70 years with primary liver carcinoma and hepatitis B virus infection. This CDR3 is CATLITDIYGYTF. The DNA of the CDR3 is TGTGCCACCTTGATAACCGACATCTATGGCTACACCTTC.